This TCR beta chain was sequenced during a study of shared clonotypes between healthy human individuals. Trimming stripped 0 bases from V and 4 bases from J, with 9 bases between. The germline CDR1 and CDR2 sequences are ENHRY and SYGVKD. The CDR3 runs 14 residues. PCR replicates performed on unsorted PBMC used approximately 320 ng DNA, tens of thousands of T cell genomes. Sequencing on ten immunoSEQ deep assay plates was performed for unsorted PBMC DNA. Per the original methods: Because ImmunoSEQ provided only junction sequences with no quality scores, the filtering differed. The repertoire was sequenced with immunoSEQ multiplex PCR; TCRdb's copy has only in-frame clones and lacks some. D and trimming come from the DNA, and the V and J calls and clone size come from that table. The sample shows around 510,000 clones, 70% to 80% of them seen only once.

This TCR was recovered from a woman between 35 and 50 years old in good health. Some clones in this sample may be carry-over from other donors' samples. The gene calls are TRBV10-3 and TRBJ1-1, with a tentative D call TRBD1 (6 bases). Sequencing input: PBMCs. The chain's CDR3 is CAISESWGLTEAFF. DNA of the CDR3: TGTGCCATCAGTGAGTCGTGGGGGCTCACTGAAGCTTTCTTT.